What follows are 19 T cell receptor beta chains derived from one specimen sequenced in a study of CD8+ T cells in alopecia areata. The treatment was: oral pan-JAK inhibitor, 5-10 mg twice daily. In each case, RNA was isolated and then reverse transcribed into cDNA as the sequencing template. Produced via immunoSEQ multiplex PCR; TCRdb's table is partial and in-frame only. The sample lists about 260,000 clones; 60% were seen once. The sequencing used CD4+ T cells sorted from blood, collected at approximately week 51, from a patient treated with tofacitinib. These TCRs come from a human donor with alopecia areata.

The chain uses TRBV4-2 and TRBJ1-3; D unresolved. The CDR3 consists of 18 residues. Germline CDR1 reads LGHNA; CDR2 reads YNFKEQ. Trimming shortened V by 0 bases and J by 0 bases, and 15 bases separated the two germline ends. Here the CDR3 reads CASSQDPDGVRSGNTIYF. CDR3 DNA sequence: TGTGCCAGCAGCCAAGATCCCGATGGGGTTCGCTCTGGAAACACCATATATTTT.

The genes are TRBV30 and TRBJ2-7, with 7 bases that match TRBD2. With 2 bases clipped from V and 5 bases from J, the junction kept 6 bases outside the gene matches. Germline V gene data show CDR1 as GTSNPN and CDR2 as SVGIG (reference sequence). The CDR3 has 13 amino acids. CDR3 amino acids: CAWSKAGLNEQYF. The CDR3 DNA is TGTGCCTGGAGTAAAGCGGGGCTGAACGAGCAGTACTTC.

This clone occurred a few times. The gene calls are TRBV9 and TRBJ2-7; the match to TRBD2 covers 8 bases. This CDR3 is built from 13 residues. Trimming cost V 4 bases and J 7 bases; bases outside gene matches: 7. Germline V gene sequence: CDR1 SGDLS, CDR2 YYNGEE. The CDR3 DNA reads as TGTGCCAGCAGCCTTCCCGGGACTAGGGAGCAGTACTTC. Protein sequence: CASSLPGTREQYF.

This clone has at least ten counts. The chain couples TRBV5-1 to TRBJ2-1; no firm D call. The CDR3 is made up of 12 amino acids. V shed 0 bases and J shed 3 bases, with 1 base lying between them. CDR1 SGHRS and CDR2 YFSETQ come from the germline V gene. The CDR3 reads CASSLDYNEQFF. The CDR3 nucleotides read TGCGCCAGCAGCTTGGACTACAATGAGCAGTTCTTC.

In this sample, this clone turned up once. The gene calls are TRBV25-1 and TRBJ2-3; D remains ambiguous. V was clipped by 0 bases and J by 0 bases, with 4 bases between them. Germline CDR1 and CDR2: MGHDK and SYGVNS. This CDR3 is 14 amino acids long. The CDR3 loop is CASSEYTSTDTQYF. CDR3 nucleotide sequence: TGTGCCAGCAGTGAATATACTAGCACAGATACGCAGTATTTT.

In nucleotides, the CDR3 is TGTGCCAGCAGCGAGGACGGCGGGGGCTACGAGCAGTACTTC. Amino acid sequence: CASSEDGGGYEQYF. The rearrangement joins TRBV5-6 to TRBJ2-7, with 7 positions matching TRBD2. V gave up 4 bases and J gave up 3 bases; unmatched junction bases: 7. The CDR3 length is 14 residues. Germline V gene data show CDR1 as SGHDT and CDR2 as YYEEEE.

With regard to this clone: The same CDR3 also results from other DNA sequences found in this sample. The chain uses TRBV5-1 and TRBJ2-3; D is unresolved. The CDR3 loop spans 14 amino acids. Trimming pared 2 bases from V and 1 base from J, leaving 8 bases between. CDR1 is SGHRS and CDR2 is YFSETQ in the germline V gene. CDR3 DNA sequence: TGCGCCAGCAGCTTCCCAGGAGGCACAGATACGCAGTATTTT. This sequence encodes CASSFPGGTDTQYF.

This clone came up many times. This chain uses TRBV5-1 with TRBJ2-2; TRBD1 matches at 7 bases. Germline V gives CDR1 SGHRS, CDR2 YFSETQ. The CDR3 totals 14 residues. The V gene end was trimmed by 3 bases and the J gene end by 4 bases; junction bases not matched to a gene: 3. As DNA, the CDR3 is TGCGCCAGCAGCTACCACAGGGGCACCGGGGAGCTGTTTTTT. Translating gives CASSYHRGTGELFF.

This clone has more than one count but fewer than ten. CDR3 sequence: CASSLEQRTANYGYTF. CDR3 DNA: TGTGCCAGCAGCTTAGAGCAGCGGACAGCTAACTATGGCTACACCTTC. This chain links TRBV11-2 with TRBJ1-2, with TRBD1 as a possible D gene (6 bases). The CDR3 is 16 residues long. Germline values: CDR1 SGHAT, CDR2 FQNNGV. V was cut by 0 bases and J by 0 bases, with 11 bases left in between.

The V and J genes are TRBV27 and TRBJ2-1, with unresolved D. Germline loops: CDR1 MNHEY, CDR2 SMNVEV (reference sequence). Between the trimmed V and J ends, which lost 5 bases and 5 bases, there was a span of 13 bases. CDR3 length: 14 amino acids. Here the CDR3 DNA reads TGTGCCAGCAGTAAATCCGACCCTCACAATGAGCAGTTCTTC. Its protein product is CASSKSDPHNEQFF.

The V call is TRBV25-1, the J call TRBJ2-4; D gene unclear. The V end lost 2 bases, the J end lost 3 bases, and 8 bases lay between the germline ends. The CDR3 is 14 amino acids. Germline assignment: CDR1 MGHDK and CDR2 SYGVNS. The CDR3 nucleotides are TGTGCCAGCAGTGAACTTGGTGGCAAAAACATTCAGTACTTC. Its translation is CASSELGGKNIQYF.

This clone was counted once. The chain is built from TRBV7-2 and TRBJ2-1; 7 positions agree with TRBD1. The junction had 4 bases not matched to a gene; V was cut back by 2 bases and J by 3 bases. There are 15 residues in the CDR3. CDR1 is SGHTA, CDR2 FQGNSA, per germline. CDR3 residues: CASSLTGQDYNEQFF. For the CDR3, the DNA is TGTGCCAGCAGCTTAACAGGACAGGACTACAATGAGCAGTTCTTC.

This chain links TRBV18 with TRBJ1-2, with D tentatively TRBD1 (6 bases). Germline CDR1 KGHSH, CDR2 LQKENI. The ends were cut back, 3 bases at V and 4 bases at J, with 15 bases in the middle. This CDR3 is built from 15 residues. The CDR3 coding sequence is TGTGCCAGCTCACCCCCGGCGGGGGACACCTATGGCTACACCTTC. It is translated as CASSPPAGDTYGYTF.

There are a few counts of this clone. J is TRBJ2-1 and V is TRBV7-2, with 15 bases that match TRBD2. The CDR3 consists of 14 residues. Germline V gene sequence: CDR1 SGHTA, CDR2 FQGNSA. Trimming at V came to 8 bases and at J to 9 bases, leaving 5 bases not matched to a gene. The chain's CDR3 is CASRRTSGRGEQFF. The CDR3 nucleotides are TGTGCCAGCCGCCGGACTAGCGGGAGGGGTGAGCAGTTCTTC.

The chain carries TRBV29-1 and TRBJ2-5; D ambiguous. Germline V lookup: CDR1 SQVTM, CDR2 ANQGSEA. This CDR3 spans 13 amino acids. Trimming left V 7 bases short and J 2 bases short, with 14 bases between. The CDR3 DNA reads as TGCAGCGCCACCCCGACCGGGCAAGAGACCCAGTACTTC. It specifies CSATPTGQETQYF.

This chain connects TRBV18 to TRBJ1-6; 7 bases match TRBD1. Per the germline V gene, CDR1 is KGHSH and CDR2 is LQKENI. CDR3 length: 14 amino acids. V was clipped by 4 bases and J by 8 bases; unmatched bases: 5. CDR3 loop: CASSRNRGDSPLHF. CDR3 coding DNA: TGTGCCAGCTCACGAAACAGGGGAGATTCACCCCTCCACTTT.

J is TRBJ2-2 and V is TRBV29-1; 11 bases agree with TRBD2. Germline V gives CDR1 SQVTM, CDR2 ANQGSEA. The CDR3 length is 15 residues. The ends lost 4 bases at V and 3 bases at J; junction bases unmatched: 4. The CDR3 loop is CSVGTSGGYTGELFF. The CDR3 DNA sequence: TGCAGCGTTGGAACTAGCGGGGGATACACCGGGGAGCTGTTTTTT.

The gene calls are TRBV29-1 and TRBJ2-3; no definite D call. The V end was cut by 6 bases, the J end by 2 bases, with 9 bases between. The germline V gene has CDR1 SQVTM and CDR2 ANQGSEA. This CDR3 comprises 12 residues. CDR3 DNA: TGCAGCGTCACAAGGCCCACAGATACGCAGTATTTT. Protein product: CSVTRPTDTQYF.

The chain joins TRBV4-1 to TRBJ1-4, with 7 bases aligning to TRBD1. The germline CDR1 and CDR2 sequences are MGHRA and YSYEKL. CDR3 length: 14 residues. V lost 2 bases and J lost 12; bases outside the gene matches: 9. Written as DNA, the CDR3 is TGCGCCAGCAGCCAACATGGCAGGGGGGAGCAACTGTTTTTT. Protein: CASSQHGRGEQLFF.